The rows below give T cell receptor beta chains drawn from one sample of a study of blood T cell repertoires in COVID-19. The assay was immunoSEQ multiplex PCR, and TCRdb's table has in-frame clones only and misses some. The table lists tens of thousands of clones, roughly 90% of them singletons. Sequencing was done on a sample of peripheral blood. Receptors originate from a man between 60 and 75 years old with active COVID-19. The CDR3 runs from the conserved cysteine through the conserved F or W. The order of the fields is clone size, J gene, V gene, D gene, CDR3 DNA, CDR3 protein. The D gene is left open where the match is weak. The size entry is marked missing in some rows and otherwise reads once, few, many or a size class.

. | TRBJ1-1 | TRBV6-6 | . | TGTGCCAGCAGCGTAAACACTGAAGCTTTCTTT | CASSVNTEAFF
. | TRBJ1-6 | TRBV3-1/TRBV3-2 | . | TGTGCCAGCAGCCGCAGGGATTCACCCCTCCACTTT | CASSRRDSPLHF
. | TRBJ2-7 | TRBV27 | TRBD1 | TGTGCCAGCAGTTTATCCGGGGGTAGGGACAGGCGGTTCTACGAGCAGTACTTC | CASSLSGGRDRRFYEQYF
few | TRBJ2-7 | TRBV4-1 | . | TGCGCCAGCAGCCAAGAGGCAGGAACCTACGAGCAGTACTTC | CASSQEAGTYEQYF
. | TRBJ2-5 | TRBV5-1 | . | TGCGCCAGCAGCTTAGGAGAGAGGCAGACCCAGTACTTC | CASSLGERQTQYF
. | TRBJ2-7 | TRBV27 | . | TGTGCCAGCAGTCCCGGAGGGTCCTACGAGCAGTACTTC | CASSPGGSYEQYF
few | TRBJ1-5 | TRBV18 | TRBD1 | TGTGCCAGCTCACCCACAGGGGTAAGCAATCAGCCCCAGCATTTT | CASSPTGVSNQPQHF
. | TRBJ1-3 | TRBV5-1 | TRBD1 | TGCGCCAGCAGCTTTCAAGGGGGCGGCTCTGGAAACACCATATATTTT | CASSFQGGGSGNTIYF
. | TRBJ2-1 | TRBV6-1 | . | TGTGCCAGCAACAACTACAATGAGCAGTTCTTC | CASNNYNEQFF
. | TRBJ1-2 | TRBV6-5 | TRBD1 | TGTGCCAGCAGTTACGGGACAGGGACCCGCTACACCTTC | CASSYGTGTRYTF
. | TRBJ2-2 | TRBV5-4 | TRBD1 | TGTGCCAGCAGCATTTCCGGGACAGGGGGCACCGGGGAGCTGTTTTTT | CASSISGTGGTGELFF
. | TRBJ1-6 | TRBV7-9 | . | TGTGCCAGCAGCTTAGCTGAGGGCCCTAATTCACCCCTCCACTTT | CASSLAEGPNSPLHF
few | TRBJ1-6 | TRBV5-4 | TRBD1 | TGTGCCAGCAGCTTGGCACAGGGGAGTAATTCACCCCTCCACTTT | CASSLAQGSNSPLHF
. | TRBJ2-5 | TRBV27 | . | TGTGCCAGCAGTTTGGCAGGGTCTGAGAAGACCCAGTACTTC | CASSLAGSEKTQYF
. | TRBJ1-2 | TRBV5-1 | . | TGCGCCAGCAGACAAGGGGGTAACTATGGCTACACCTTC | CASRQGGNYGYTF
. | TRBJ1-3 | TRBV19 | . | TGTGCCAGTAGTCGGCAGGGGACCACCATATATTTT | CASSRQGTTIYF
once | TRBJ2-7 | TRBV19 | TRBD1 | TGTGCCAGTAGTACCCAGGACCCGGGACAGGGTTTCCACGAGCAGTACTTC | CASSTQDPGQGFHEQYF
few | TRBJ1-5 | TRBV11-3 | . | TGTGCCAGCAGCCCCATCTATAGCAATCAGCCCCAGCATTTT | CASSPIYSNQPQHF
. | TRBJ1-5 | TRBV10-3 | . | TGTGCCATCAGTGAATCCCAGGGGAAGGTGCAGCCCCAGCATTTT | CAISESQGKVQPQHF
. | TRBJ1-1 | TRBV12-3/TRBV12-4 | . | TGTGCCAGCAGTTTACTCTCCCAGGGAGAAGCTTTCTTT | CASSLLSQGEAFF
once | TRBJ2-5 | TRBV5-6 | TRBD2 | TGTGCCAGCAGCGGAGGACTAGCGGGAGGTGAGACCCAGTACTTC | CASSGGLAGGETQYF
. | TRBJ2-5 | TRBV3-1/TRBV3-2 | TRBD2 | TGTGCCAGCAGCCAAGTTACGGGAGGGGAAGAGACCCAGTACTTC | CASSQVTGGEETQYF
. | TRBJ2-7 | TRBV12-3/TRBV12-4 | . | TGTGCCAGCAGACAGGGATCCTACGAGCAGTACTTC | CASRQGSYEQYF
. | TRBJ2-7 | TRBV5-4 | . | TGTGCCAGCAGCGACCAGGGGAGTGAGCAGTACTTC | CASSDQGSEQYF
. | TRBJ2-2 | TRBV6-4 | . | TGTGCCAGCAGTCGTACAGGAGGGACAGCCACCGGGGAGCTGTTTTTT | CASSRTGGTATGELFF
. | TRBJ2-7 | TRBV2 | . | TGTGCCAGCAGTTCCGACAACCTATACGAGCAGTACTTC | CASSSDNLYEQYF
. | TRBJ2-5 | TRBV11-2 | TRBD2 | TGTGCCAGCAGCCGCGGGAGTAGGGAGACCCAGTACTTC | CASSRGSRETQYF
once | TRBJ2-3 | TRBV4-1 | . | TGCGCCAGCAGCCAAGGGCAGCGGAACACAGATACGCAGTATTTT | CASSQGQRNTDTQYF
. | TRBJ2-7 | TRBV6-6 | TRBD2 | TGTGCCAGCAGCCCGGGACTAGCGGGAGGTATCCACGAGCAGTACTTC | CASSPGLAGGIHEQYF
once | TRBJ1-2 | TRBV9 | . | TGTGCCAGCAGCGTAGCCGACAGCTATGGCTACACCTTC | CASSVADSYGYTF
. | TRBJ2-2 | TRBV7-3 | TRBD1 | TGTGCCAGCAGCCTTTTACTACAGGGGAGCGGGGAGCTGTTTTTT | CASSLLLQGSGELFF
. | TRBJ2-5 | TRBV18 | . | TGTGCCAGCTCACCACCAGTCGCGGAGACCCAGTACTTC | CASSPPVAETQYF
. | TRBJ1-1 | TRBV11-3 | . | TGTGCCAGCAGCGCGTCAACAGGGAGCGGGAACACTGAAGCTTTCTTT | CASSASTGSGNTEAFF
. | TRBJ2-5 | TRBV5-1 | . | TGCGCCAGCAGCTTGGATACAGGGCAGGGAGAGACCCAGTACTTC | CASSLDTGQGETQYF
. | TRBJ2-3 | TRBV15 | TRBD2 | TGTGCCACCAGCAGAGCACTAGCGCCCAGCACAGATACGCAGTATTTT | CATSRALAPSTDTQYF
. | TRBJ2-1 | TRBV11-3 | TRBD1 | TGTGCCAGCAGCTTAGGAGGGACAGGGATCTACAATGAGCAGTTCTTC | CASSLGGTGIYNEQFF